This TCR beta chain was sequenced in a study of blood T cells in healthy people across ages. A second PCR of 7 to 11 cycles used a sample-barcoded 5' primer and a J-beta primer mix. TCRdb reanalysed the 5' RACE reads using MiXCR and keeps one entry per CDR3 protein. This sample carries more than 800,000 distinct CDR3 sequences, more than 25% of them seen once, and the ten largest clones take roughly 17%. Many counts were recorded for this clonotype. Antigen specificity is unknown. The junction does not match germline at one end; this may be a read error. Germline CDR1 reads SSHAT; CDR2 reads FNYEAQ (reference sequence). The CDR3 is 15 amino acids. The study, taken as a whole, reports: Reliance upon unsorted PBMCs precluded definitive naive versus antigen-experienced comparison. Per million T cells, TCR beta diversity dropped roughly linearly as age increased. Relative to aged donors, long-lived donors carried more naive CD4+ cells and displayed higher diversity.

The V gene is TRBV7-7, the J gene TRBJ2-1, with 7 bases lining up with TRBD1. The sequence was collected from a woman older than 75 in good health. What was sequenced was blood. The CDR3 region is CASSLEQGSNNEQFF. CDR3 DNA: TGTGCTAGCAGCTTAGAACAGGGGAGCAACAATGAGCAGTTCTTC.